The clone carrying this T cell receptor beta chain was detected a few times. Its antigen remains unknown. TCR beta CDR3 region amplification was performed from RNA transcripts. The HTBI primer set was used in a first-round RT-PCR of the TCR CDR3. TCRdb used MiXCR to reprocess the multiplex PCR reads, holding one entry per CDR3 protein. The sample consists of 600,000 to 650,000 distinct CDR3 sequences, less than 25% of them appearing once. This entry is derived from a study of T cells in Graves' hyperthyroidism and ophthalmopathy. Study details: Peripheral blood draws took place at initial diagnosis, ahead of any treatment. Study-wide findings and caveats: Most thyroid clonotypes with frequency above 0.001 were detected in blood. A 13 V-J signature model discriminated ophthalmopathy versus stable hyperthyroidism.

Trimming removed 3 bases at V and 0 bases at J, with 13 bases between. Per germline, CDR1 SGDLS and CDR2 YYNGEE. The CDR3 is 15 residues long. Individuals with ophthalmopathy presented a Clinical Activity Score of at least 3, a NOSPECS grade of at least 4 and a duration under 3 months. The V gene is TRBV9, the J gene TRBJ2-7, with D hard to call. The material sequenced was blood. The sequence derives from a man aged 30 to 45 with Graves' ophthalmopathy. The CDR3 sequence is CASSATPTSSYEQYF. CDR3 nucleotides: TGTGCCAGCAGCGCCACACCAACGAGCTCCTACGAGCAGTACTTC.